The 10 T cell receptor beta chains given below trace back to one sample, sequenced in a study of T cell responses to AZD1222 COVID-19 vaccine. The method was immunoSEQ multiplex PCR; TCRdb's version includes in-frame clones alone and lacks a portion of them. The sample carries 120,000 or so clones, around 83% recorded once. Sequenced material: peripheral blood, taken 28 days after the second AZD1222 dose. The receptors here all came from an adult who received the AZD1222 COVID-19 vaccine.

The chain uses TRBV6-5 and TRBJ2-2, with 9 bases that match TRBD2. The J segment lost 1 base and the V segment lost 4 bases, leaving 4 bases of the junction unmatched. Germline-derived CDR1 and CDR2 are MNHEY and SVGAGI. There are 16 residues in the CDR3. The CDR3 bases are TGTGCCAGCAGTTTCCAGACTAGCGGGAACACCGGGGAGCTGTTTTTT. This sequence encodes CASSFQTSGNTGELFF.

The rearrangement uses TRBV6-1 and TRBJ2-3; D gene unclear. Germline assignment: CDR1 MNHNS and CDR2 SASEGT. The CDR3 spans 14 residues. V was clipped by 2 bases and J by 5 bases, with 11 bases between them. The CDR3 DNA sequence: TGTGCCAGCAGTGAAATGACGAGGAGAGATACGCAGTATTTT. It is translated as CASSEMTRRDTQYF.

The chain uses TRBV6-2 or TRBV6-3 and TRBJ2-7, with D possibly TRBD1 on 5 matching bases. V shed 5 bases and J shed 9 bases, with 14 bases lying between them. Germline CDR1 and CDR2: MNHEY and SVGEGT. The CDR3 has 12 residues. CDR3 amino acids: CASSQKLDRQYF. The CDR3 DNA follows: TGTGCCAGCAGTCAGAAACTCGACAGGCAGTACTTC.

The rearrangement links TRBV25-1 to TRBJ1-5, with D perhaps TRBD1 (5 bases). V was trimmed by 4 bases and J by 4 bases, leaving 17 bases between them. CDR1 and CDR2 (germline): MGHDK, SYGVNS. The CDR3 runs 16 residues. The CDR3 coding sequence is TGTGCCAGCAGTGTGGGGACGGCCTTTTTTAATCAGCCCCAGCATTTT. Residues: CASSVGTAFFNQPQHF.

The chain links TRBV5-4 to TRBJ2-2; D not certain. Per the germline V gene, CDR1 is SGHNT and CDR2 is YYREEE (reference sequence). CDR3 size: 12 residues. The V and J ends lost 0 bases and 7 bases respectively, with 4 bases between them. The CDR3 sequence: CASSLAGGELFF. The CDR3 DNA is TGTGCCAGCAGCTTGGCCGGCGGGGAGCTGTTTTTT.

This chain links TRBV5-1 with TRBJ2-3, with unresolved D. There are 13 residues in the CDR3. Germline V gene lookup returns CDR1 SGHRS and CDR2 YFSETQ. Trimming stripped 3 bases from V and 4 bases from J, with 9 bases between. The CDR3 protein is CASSWRQADTQYF. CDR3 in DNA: TGCGCCAGCAGCTGGCGACAAGCAGATACGCAGTATTTT.

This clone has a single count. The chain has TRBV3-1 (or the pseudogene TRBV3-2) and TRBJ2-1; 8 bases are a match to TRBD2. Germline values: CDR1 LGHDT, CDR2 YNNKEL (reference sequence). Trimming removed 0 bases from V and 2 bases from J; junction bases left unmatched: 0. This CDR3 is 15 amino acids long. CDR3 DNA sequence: TGTGCCAGCAGCCAAGAAGCGGGGGCCTACAATGAGCAGTTCTTC. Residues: CASSQEAGAYNEQFF.

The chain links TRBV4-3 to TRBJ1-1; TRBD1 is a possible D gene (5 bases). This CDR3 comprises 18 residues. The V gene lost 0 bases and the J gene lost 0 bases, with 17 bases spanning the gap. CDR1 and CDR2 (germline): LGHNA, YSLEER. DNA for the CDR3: TGCGCCAGCAGCCAAGATCTAGGAGGGGTTCCTTTGAACACTGAAGCTTTCTTT. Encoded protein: CASSQDLGGVPLNTEAFF.

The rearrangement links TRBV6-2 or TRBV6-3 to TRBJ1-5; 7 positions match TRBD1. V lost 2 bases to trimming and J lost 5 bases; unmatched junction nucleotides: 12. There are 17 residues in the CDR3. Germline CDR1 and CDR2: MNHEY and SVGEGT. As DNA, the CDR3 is TGTGCCAGCAGTTACGACTTCGGGACAGCGGGTCATCAGCCCCAGCATTTT. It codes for CASSYDFGTAGHQPQHF.

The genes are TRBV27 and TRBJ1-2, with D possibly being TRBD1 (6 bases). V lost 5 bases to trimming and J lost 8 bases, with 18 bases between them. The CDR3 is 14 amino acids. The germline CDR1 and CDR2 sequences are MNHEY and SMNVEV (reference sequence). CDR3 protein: CASSPQEGGFGYTF. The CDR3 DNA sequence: TGTGCCAGCAGTCCCCAGGAGGGGGGCTTCGGCTACACCTTC.